The entry below gives a single TCR beta chain sequence along with its context. This record belongs to a study of blood T cell repertoires in COVID-19. Background on the study: Some COVID-19 samples were acute and others convalescent; all came from the United States, Italy and Spain. Sources were T cells, B-cell-depleted T cells, or PBMCs; the material itself was cDNA or gDNA.

Under the authors' procedure: Amplification with reference gene primers provided the estimates of nucleated cell counts. TCRdb's copy holds only in-frame clones and misses some; the assay was immunoSEQ multiplex PCR. D and trimming were read from the DNA, whereas the V and J calls and clone size are those reported in that table. Here the sample spans some 530,000 clones, approximately 83% being singletons. The TCR sequence derives from a human donor in a cohort sampled during active COVID-19. The sample taken for sequencing was peripheral blood.

CDR3 loop: CASRYRGPTGELFF. CDR3 sequence (DNA): TGCGCCAGCAGGTACAGGGGGCCCACCGGGGAGCTGTTTTTT. This chain links TRBV4-3 with TRBJ2-2; 9 bases match TRBD1. The CDR3 covers 14 residues. Per the germline V gene, CDR1 is LGHNA and CDR2 is YSLEER. V was clipped by 6 bases and J by 4 bases; unmatched bases: 3.